A single sample is the source of the 17 T cell receptor beta chains below, sequenced in a study of T cells and Merkel cell carcinoma outcomes. Repertoires were generated with immunoSEQ multiplex PCR, while TCRdb's copy carries only in-frame clones and drops some. The data hold 8,500 to 10,000 clones, with under 90% observed a single time. Sequences were obtained from tumor tissue from Merkel cell carcinoma. These receptors all come from a human donor with Merkel cell carcinoma.

The chain joins TRBV6-5 to TRBJ2-7; D may be TRBD1 (5 bases). The germline gives CDR1 MNHEY, CDR2 SVGAGI. The V end lost 6 bases, the J end lost 4 bases, and 10 bases lay between the germline ends. The CDR3 runs to 12 residues. The CDR3 reads CASSSGLYEQYF. The CDR3 DNA reads TGTGCCAGCAGCTCAGGGTTATACGAGCAGTACTTC.

CDR3 in amino acids: CASGQRGSYEQYF. The DNA of the CDR3 is TGTGCCAGCGGTCAGCGGGGGTCCTACGAGCAGTACTTC. This sequence joins TRBV6-6 and TRBJ2-7; 8 nucleotides match TRBD2. V lost 8 bases, J lost 1 base, and 4 bases stayed unmatched. The CDR3 covers 13 residues. CDR1 is MNHNY and CDR2 is SVGAGI in the germline V gene (reference sequence).

The chain links TRBV5-1 to TRBJ2-4; no firm D call. Between the trimmed V and J ends, which lost 3 bases and 0 bases, there was a span of 13 bases. CDR3 length: 16 residues. Germline loops: CDR1 SGHRS, CDR2 YFSETQ. CDR3 residues: CASSSDGVLAKNIQYF. CDR3 nucleotide sequence: TGCGCCAGCAGCTCGGATGGAGTACTAGCCAAAAACATTCAGTACTTC.

The chain has TRBV18 and TRBJ1-1; no clear D. CDR1 is KGHSH and CDR2 is LQKENI in the germline V gene. The CDR3 has 13 residues. V shed 4 bases and J shed 1 base, with 7 bases lying between them. The CDR3 here is CASSLARNTEAFF. CDR3 coding DNA: TGTGCCAGCTCACTAGCCAGGAACACTGAAGCTTTCTTT.

The chain employs TRBV6-6 and TRBJ2-7; D is uncertain. Between the trimmed V and J ends, which lost 7 bases and 3 bases, there was a span of 19 bases. The CDR3 contains 15 residues. In germline, CDR1 is MNHNY, CDR2 SVGAGI (reference sequence). The DNA for the CDR3 is TGTGCCAGCAATCCCAGTAAAGGCCCAGGCTACGAGCAGTACTTC. It specifies CASNPSKGPGYEQYF.

This clone has more than one count but fewer than ten. The rearrangement joins TRBV25-1 to TRBJ1-6; the D is unclear. V was pared by 3 bases and J by 10 bases, with 13 bases between. CDR3 length: 14 residues. In germline, CDR1 is MGHDK, CDR2 SYGVNS. CDR3 nucleotide sequence: TGTGCCAGCAGTGAGGTTAGCGCTAGATCACCCCTCCACTTT. Protein product: CASSEVSARSPLHF.

This rearrangement joins TRBV7-2 to TRBJ1-5; D is ambiguous. This CDR3 comprises 16 residues. Germline-derived CDR1 and CDR2 are SGHTA and FQGNSA. Trimming pared 4 bases from V and 2 bases from J, leaving 15 bases between. This CDR3 is CASSSPPAGGNQPQHF. In DNA, the CDR3 is TGTGCCAGCAGCTCCCCCCCGGCAGGTGGCAATCAGCCCCAGCATTTT.

The gene calls are TRBV28 and TRBJ2-2; TRBD2 matches 7 bases. Germline CDR1 MDHEN, CDR2 SYDVKM. This CDR3 contains 15 residues. The junction had 9 bases not matched to a gene; V was cut back by 5 bases and J by 6 bases. The CDR3: CASSAPGRTPGELFF. The CDR3 coding sequence is TGTGCCAGCAGTGCCCCCGGGAGGACTCCCGGGGAGCTGTTTTTT.

Here the CDR3 reads CASSPGPTDTQYF. The CDR3 DNA is TGCGCCAGCAGCCCCGGACCCACAGATACGCAGTATTTT. The chain has TRBV5-1 and TRBJ2-3; D gene ambiguous. Germline lookup yields CDR1 SGHRS and CDR2 YFSETQ. The CDR3 sequence is 13 residues long. Trimming pared 4 bases from V and 2 bases from J, leaving 8 bases between.

The V gene is TRBV5-6, the J gene TRBJ2-3, with TRBD1 matching over 9 bases. CDR1 is SGHDT, CDR2 YYEEEE, per germline. The CDR3 runs to 17 residues. Trimming removed 4 bases from V and 0 bases from J; junction bases left unmatched: 9. The DNA of the CDR3 is TGTGCCAGCAGCCGACCCCGACAGGGGGTTAGCACAGATACGCAGTATTTT. Protein product: CASSRPRQGVSTDTQYF.

V and J are TRBV6-1 and TRBJ1-2; D is possibly TRBD1 (5 bases). The CDR3 length is 11 residues. Germline-derived CDR1 and CDR2 are MNHNS and SASEGT. V lost 8 bases to trimming and J lost 6 bases, with 10 bases between them. The CDR3 bases are TGTGCCAGCGGTGGGGCTGATGGCTACACCTTC. Protein sequence: CASGGADGYTF.

The chain combines TRBV20-1 with TRBJ2-7; D tentatively fits TRBD1 or TRBD2 (5 bases each). The V end lost 3 bases, the J end lost 5 bases, and 8 bases lay between the germline ends. This CDR3 contains 11 residues. CDR1 and CDR2 (germline): DFQATT, SNEGSKA (reference sequence). The CDR3 nucleotides read TGCAGTGCTAGGTTGGGGGACGAGCAGTACTTC. Translating it yields CSARLGDEQYF.

J is TRBJ2-2 and V is TRBV5-1; 7 nucleotides agree with TRBD1. The CDR3 has 15 residues. Germline values: CDR1 SGHRS, CDR2 YFSETQ. The V segment lost 2 bases and the J segment 5 bases; nucleotides outside the gene matches: 6. This chain's CDR3 is CASSLTGDRTGELFF. The DNA of the CDR3 is TGCGCCAGCAGCTTAACAGGGGATAGGACCGGGGAGCTGTTTTTT.

The chain couples TRBV28 to TRBJ2-7; TRBD1 matches at 7 bases. This CDR3 has 13 amino acids. The ends lost 7 bases at V and 6 bases at J; junction bases unmatched: 9. Germline V gene data show CDR1 as MDHEN and CDR2 as SYDVKM. CDR3 loop: CASTLARGFEQYF. Here the CDR3 DNA reads TGTGCCAGCACTCTGGCCAGGGGGTTCGAGCAGTACTTC.

The gene calls are TRBV27 and TRBJ2-7; D is possibly TRBD1 (5 bases). The CDR3 sequence is 14 residues long. CDR1 MNHEY and CDR2 SMNVEV come from the germline V gene (reference sequence). Trimming cost V 5 bases and J 3 bases, with 14 bases left between them. CDR3 DNA: TGTGCCAGCAGTCCCTTGGGGCCTAGCTACGAGCAGTACTTC. This gives the protein CASSPLGPSYEQYF.

This clone was seen just once. V and J are TRBV28 and TRBJ2-2; no reliable D call. V was clipped by 6 bases and J by 2 bases, with 4 bases between them. CDR1 is MDHEN, CDR2 SYDVKM, per germline. The CDR3 has 12 amino acids. This chain's CDR3 is CASSDNTGELFF. The CDR3, as DNA: TGTGCCAGCAGCGACAACACCGGGGAGCTGTTTTTT.

The chain employs TRBV7-6 and TRBJ1-6; no clear D gene. The CDR3 runs 12 residues. The V end lost 2 bases, the J end lost 8 bases, and 4 bases lay between the germline ends. Germline V lookup: CDR1 SGHVS, CDR2 FNYEAQ. CDR3 nucleotides: TGTGCCAGCAGCTTACAGGATTCACCCCTCCACTTT. Encoded protein: CASSLQDSPLHF.